The rows below give T cell receptor beta chains drawn from one sample of a study of cytomegalovirus exposure and HLA in healthy donors. Clones were read by immunoSEQ multiplex PCR, and TCRdb kept only the in-frame ones, dropping some. The sample data list around 100,000 clones. The sample consisted of PBMCs. The receptors come from a woman aged 30 to 39 in good health and CMV-seronegative. CDR3s include the opening cysteine and the closing phenylalanine or tryptophan. The order of the fields is V gene, J gene, CDR3 protein.

V: TRBV9
J: TRBJ1-2
CDR3: CASSVGQEEGYTF

V: TRBV9
J: TRBJ1-3
CDR3: CASSRGQGLNTIYF

V: TRBV7-9
J: TRBJ1-1
CDR3: CASSSQEGTGMGTEAFF

V: TRBV29-1
J: TRBJ2-7
CDR3: CSVAMGQGNEQYF

V: TRBV4-1
J: TRBJ2-7
CDR3: CASSPSVYYEQYF

V: TRBV29-1
J: TRBJ2-7
CDR3: CSVEVIASGATYEQYF

V: TRBV11-2
J: TRBJ2-7
CDR3: CASSSQGYEQYF

V: TRBV7-9
J: TRBJ2-1
CDR3: CASSPRLAGYNEQFF

V: TRBV30
J: TRBJ2-7
CDR3: CARGQAYEQYF

V: TRBV5-1
J: TRBJ2-1
CDR3: CASSLVAGKNEQFF

V: TRBV13
J: TRBJ2-7
CDR3: CASSGTGPPYEQYF

V: TRBV5-8
J: TRBJ1-1
CDR3: CASSFMLGEGTEAFF

V: TRBV19
J: TRBJ2-6
CDR3: CASSNHRQDSSGANVLTF

V: TRBV4-1
J: TRBJ2-3
CDR3: CASSQVIFQGVIDTQYF

V: TRBV29-1
J: TRBJ2-2
CDR3: CSVGTGTSTGELFF

V: TRBV28
J: TRBJ2-2
CDR3: CASSFVGVVGTGELFF

V: TRBV28
J: TRBJ2-5
CDR3: CASSFDTGEETQYF

V: TRBV7-6
J: TRBJ1-3
CDR3: CASSLAASGSGNTIYF

V: TRBV4-1
J: TRBJ1-1
CDR3: CASSQDPGLGTEAFF

V: TRBV5-1
J: TRBJ2-7
CDR3: CASSLRQGSRGEQYF

V: TRBV5-1
J: TRBJ2-3
CDR3: CASSLGGLAGDTDTQYF

V: TRBV6-7
J: TRBJ1-5
CDR3: CASSYWRQPQHF

V: TRBV29-1
J: TRBJ1-2
CDR3: CSVEDGDREGGYTF

V: TRBV6-1
J: .
CDR3: CASSEEGTGGYEQYF

V: TRBV6-1
J: TRBJ2-3
CDR3: CASTSGSDTQYF

V: TRBV9
J: TRBJ2-7
CDR3: CASSPLAESYEQYF

V: TRBV5-1
J: TRBJ1-2
CDR3: CASSSPGQGIYGYTF

V: TRBV7-9
J: TRBJ1-1
CDR3: CASSPGDTEAFF

V: TRBV20-1
J: TRBJ1-1
CDR3: CSTNHRGEAFF

V: TRBV21-1
J: TRBJ1-5
CDR3: CASSKERKIYQPQHF

V: TRBV19
J: TRBJ1-4
CDR3: CASSTNRRSYEKLFF

V: TRBV2
J: TRBJ1-3
CDR3: CAGRTGSSGNTIYF

V: TRBV9
J: TRBJ2-1
CDR3: CASSAGSSYNEQFF

V: TRBV6-5
J: TRBJ1-4
CDR3: CASSYQGEDEKLFF

V: TRBV5-1
J: TRBJ2-1
CDR3: CASSPTPGPGGNEQFF

V: TRBV7-8
J: TRBJ1-2
CDR3: CASSQGTGVGYTF

V: TRBV5-1
J: TRBJ2-2
CDR3: CASSLEQPNTGELFF

V: TRBV9
J: TRBJ2-3
CDR3: CASSVGASGGPTDTQYF

V: TRBV27
J: TRBJ1-5
CDR3: CASSLAAGIGQPQHF

V: TRBV7-8
J: TRBJ2-6
CDR3: CASSRTGGAGANVLTF

V: TRBV19
J: TRBJ2-1
CDR3: CASRIGLAGVHEQFF